The clone carrying this TCR beta chain has just a few counts. What it binds is not known. The entry originates in a study of CD8+CD57+ T cells in acquired aplastic anemia. Study-wide results and caveats: In common between the patients and the controls were more than 25 CD8+ CDR3 sequences.

V shed 4 bases, J shed 5 bases, and the junction held 10 bases outside the gene matches. The V gene's germline CDR1 is SGHVS and CDR2 FQNEAQ. The CDR3 length is 15 residues. The sequenced patients had an expansion of CD8+CD57+ cells seen by flow cytometry. TCR beta VDJ combinations and CDR3 sequences were profiled from genomic DNA. TCRdb re-called the reads through MiXCR, storing one row per CDR3 protein. The sample includes roughly 220,000 distinct CDR3 sequences, less than 75% of them seen just once. The rearrangement uses TRBV7-8 and TRBJ1-1, with 7 bases that match TRBD1. This TCR derives from a human donor with aplastic anemia. The material sequenced was sorted CD4+, CD8+, or CD8+CD57+ T cells (not recorded which) from PBMCs. CDR3 coding DNA: TGTGCCAGCAGCTCACGGCGAGACAGGGCTACTGAAGCTTTCTTT. It translates to CASSSRRDRATEAFF.